This entry features one T cell receptor (beta chain) sequence. This record comes from a study of blood T cell repertoires in COVID-19. Study context: Acute and convalescent COVID-19 samples came from the United States, Italy and Spain. T cells, B-cell-depleted T cells, or PBMCs supplied cDNA or gDNA.

In the study's own analysis: Researchers report that nucleated cell counts were estimated from reference gene primer amplification. TCRdb keeps only in-frame clones here, not all; method: immunoSEQ multiplex PCR. D and trimming were read from the DNA, whereas the V and J calls and clone size are those reported in that table. This table has around 18,000 clones, nearly 90% appearing once. The CDR3 is made up of 13 amino acids. CDR1 is SGHNT, CDR2 YENEEA, per germline. Trimming took off 5 bases at V and 3 bases at J, with 8 bases between the two ends. Sequencing was performed on peripheral blood. The chain couples TRBV11-3 to TRBJ1-3; D is undetermined. This receptor was taken from a man aged 55 to 70 with active COVID-19. The CDR3 loop reads CASSLVNGNTIYF. For the CDR3, the DNA is TGTGCCAGCAGCCTCGTTAATGGAAACACCATATATTTT.